The 30 T cell receptor beta chains below were found in one sample sequenced in a study of control samples from healthy donors and cancer patients. Using immunoSEQ multiplex PCR, the repertoire was profiled, and TCRdb retains in-frame clones only, with some absent. The table includes 100,000 to 120,000 clones, approximately 82% detected once. Material: blood. Receptors originate from a young man in good health.

The chain carries TRBV30 and TRBJ1-6; D is ambiguous. This CDR3 has 17 residues. The V end was cut by 2 bases, the J end by 0 bases, with 14 bases between. Germline loops: CDR1 GTSNPN, CDR2 SVGIG (reference sequence). CDR3 sequence reads: CAWSFRAGSSYNSPLHF. As DNA, the CDR3 is TGTGCCTGGAGTTTCCGGGCGGGGAGCTCCTATAATTCACCCCTCCACTTT.

V gene TRBV6-5 combines with J gene TRBJ2-2, with TRBD2 identical over 8 bases. With 8 bases clipped from V and 5 bases from J, the junction kept 7 bases outside the gene matches. This CDR3 comprises 14 residues. CDR1 is MNHEY and CDR2 is SVGAGI in the germline V gene. The CDR3 protein is CASSNGGGTGELFF. The CDR3 coding sequence is TGTGCCAGCTCAAACGGGGGGGGAACCGGGGAGCTGTTTTTT.

V usage is TRBV6-5 and J usage is TRBJ1-1; no reliable D call. The CDR3 sequence is 12 residues long. CDR1 is MNHEY and CDR2 is SVGAGI in the germline V gene. The V and J ends lost 5 bases and 7 bases respectively, with 11 bases between them. The CDR3 DNA reads as TGTGCCAGCAGTAAGCGGGGTTTTGAAGCTTTCTTT. It encodes CASSKRGFEAFF.

This clone was observed once. The V gene is TRBV24-1, the J gene TRBJ2-7; maybe TRBD1 (6 bases). The CDR3 length is 22 residues. V lost 9 bases and J 0 bases, leaving 38 bases between the germline ends. From germline, CDR1 is KGHDR and CDR2 SFDVKD. The CDR3 sequence is CATSHRLCNMDSRTQGSYEQYV. CDR3 sequence (DNA): TGTGCCACCTCTCATAGGTTGTGTAATATGGACAGCCGGACTCAAGGCTCCTACGAGCAGTACGTC.

V usage is TRBV7-2 and J usage is TRBJ1-1, with unresolved D. CDR3 length: 13 residues. Germline V lookup: CDR1 SGHTA, CDR2 FQGNSA. V lost 3 bases, J lost 4 bases, and 9 bases lay in between. For the CDR3, the DNA is TGTGCCAGCAGCTTTAGTCTGGTCACTGAAGCTTTCTTT. Translation: CASSFSLVTEAFF.

The gene calls are TRBV28 and TRBJ2-7; 11 bases line up with TRBD1. The CDR3 is made up of 14 amino acids. Germline CDR1 is MDHEN and CDR2 is SYDVKM. V lost 7 bases to trimming and J lost 4 bases; unmatched junction nucleotides: 6. CDR3: CASTVDRGLYEQYF. The CDR3 region has the DNA TGTGCCAGCACCGTGGACAGGGGGCTATACGAGCAGTACTTC.

V is TRBV24-1 and J is TRBJ2-2, with D tentatively TRBD2 (7 bases). Germline lookup yields CDR1 KGHDR and CDR2 SFDVKD. The V end was cut by 6 bases, the J end by 1 base, with 14 bases between. This CDR3 spans 16 amino acids. This CDR3 is CATSFLGGENTGELFF. The CDR3 nucleotides are TGTGCCACCAGTTTCTTAGGGGGGGAGAACACCGGGGAGCTGTTTTTT.

J is TRBJ2-3 and V is TRBV7-6; D is uncertain. The CDR3 loop spans 15 amino acids. CDR1 and CDR2 (germline): SGHVS, FNYEAQ. Trimming cost V 0 bases and J 0 bases, with 7 bases left between them. The CDR3 is CASSLAPASTDTQYF. In DNA form, the CDR3 reads TGTGCCAGCAGCTTAGCGCCAGCCAGCACAGATACGCAGTATTTT.

CDR3 sequence: CASSPFTAGTGYGYTF. The CDR3 nucleotides read TGTGCCAGCAGTCCCTTTACCGCAGGGACCGGTTATGGCTACACCTTC. This rearrangement joins TRBV28 to TRBJ1-2, with a possible D match to TRBD1 (5 bases). This CDR3 has 16 amino acids. Deletions cut 5 bases from V and 5 bases from J, with 21 bases between. CDR1 is MDHEN, CDR2 SYDVKM, per germline.

V usage is TRBV9 and J usage is TRBJ1-6; the match to TRBD1 covers 11 bases. Germline loops: CDR1 SGDLS, CDR2 YYNGEE. Trimming cost V 0 bases and J 5 bases; bases outside gene matches: 1. The CDR3 is 16 residues long. CDR3: CASSVGDRGDNSPLHF. The CDR3 coding sequence is TGTGCCAGCAGCGTAGGGGACAGGGGGGATAATTCACCCCTCCACTTT.

V is TRBV12-3 or TRBV12-4 and J is TRBJ2-3, with 7 bases aligning to TRBD1. The trim removed 6 bases at V and 14 bases at J, leaving 11 bases unmatched. The CDR3 totals 12 residues. In DNA form, the CDR3 reads TGTGCCAGCAGACCTACAGGGGCCCCCATGTATTTT. Protein sequence: CASRPTGAPMYF.

J is TRBJ1-2 and V is TRBV5-1; TRBD1 might be the D (5 bases). Trimming stripped 0 bases from V and 8 bases from J, with 17 bases between. The CDR3 has 15 amino acids. Germline CDR1 is SGHRS and CDR2 is YFSETQ. The CDR3 spells CASSLDPGQVEGYTF. DNA for the CDR3: TGCGCCAGCAGCTTGGATCCAGGGCAGGTGGAGGGCTACACCTTC.

This clone was observed a handful of times. The chain couples TRBV2 to TRBJ2-2, with D possibly TRBD1 on 5 matching bases. The V end was cut by 4 bases, the J end by 4 bases, with 10 bases between. The CDR3 has 14 amino acids. Per the germline V gene, CDR1 is SNHLY and CDR2 is FYNNEI. In nucleotides, the CDR3 is TGTGCCAGCAGTGGGGGCAGGCTCACCGGGGAGCTGTTTTTT. It translates to CASSGGRLTGELFF.

This chain links TRBV5-4 with TRBJ1-5; D might be TRBD1 (5 bases). Germline-derived CDR1 and CDR2 are SGHNT and YYREEE (reference sequence). Trimming cost V 0 bases and J 5 bases, with 9 bases left between them. There are 14 residues in the CDR3. CDR3 sequence: CASSLEGSDQPQHF. The CDR3 nucleotides are TGTGCCAGCAGCTTGGAGGGGTCGGATCAGCCCCAGCATTTT.

This clone was detected only once. The chain joins TRBV5-6 to TRBJ1-2; no reliable D call. Trimming removed 2 bases at V and 5 bases at J, with 7 bases between. Germline CDR1 reads SGHDT; CDR2 reads YYEEEE. The CDR3 is 12 amino acids. The DNA of the CDR3 is TGTGCCAGCAGCTTAATTGAGTATGGCTACACCTTC. Translating gives CASSLIEYGYTF.

The chain uses TRBV28 and TRBJ1-6; D is undetermined. Germline V gene lookup returns CDR1 MDHEN and CDR2 SYDVKM. The V end was cut by 1 base, the J end by 8 bases, with 3 bases between. The CDR3 has 12 amino acids. The CDR3 is CASSLSDSPLHF. The CDR3 DNA sequence: TGTGCCAGCAGTTTATCGGATTCACCCCTCCACTTT.

The V call is TRBV6-6, the J call TRBJ2-6; 7 bases are a match to TRBD1. Germline V gene data show CDR1 as MNHNY and CDR2 as SVGAGI (reference sequence). After removal of 5 bases from V and 2 bases from J, the junction contained 6 bases not matched to a gene. The CDR3 consists of 16 residues. CDR3 in DNA: TGTGCCAGCAGTCTCAACCAGGGGGCTGGGGCCAACGTCCTGACTTTC. Protein: CASSLNQGAGANVLTF.

The V and J genes are TRBV11-2 and TRBJ2-7; D is unresolved. The CDR3 is 13 amino acids. Germline V gene data show CDR1 as SGHAT and CDR2 as FQNNGV. Trimming removed 5 bases at V and 2 bases at J, with 10 bases between. CDR3 region: CASSKTVTYEQYV. In DNA form, the CDR3 reads TGTGCCAGCAGCAAAACCGTAACCTACGAGCAGTACGTC.

The V gene is TRBV4-2, the J gene TRBJ1-1; D gene uncertain. V lost 1 base and J 7 bases, leaving 13 bases between the germline ends. The germline V gene encodes CDR1 LGHNA and CDR2 YNFKEQ. The CDR3 runs 14 residues. DNA for the CDR3: TGTGCCAGCAGCCAAGGGCCTATCACGGGTGAAGCTTTCTTT. This sequence encodes CASSQGPITGEAFF.

The CDR3 protein is CASSQDRYGGLMNTEAFF. The CDR3 DNA is TGCGCCAGCAGCCAAGATCGGTATGGTGGACTAATGAACACTGAAGCTTTCTTT. The chain joins TRBV4-3 to TRBJ1-1; D is unresolved. V lost 0 bases and J 0 bases, leaving 17 bases between the germline ends. The CDR3 loop spans 18 amino acids. Germline V lookup: CDR1 LGHNA, CDR2 YSLEER.

This clone showed up just once. The chain has TRBV5-1 and TRBJ1-3; perhaps TRBD1 as D (6 bases). The V end lost 1 base, the J end lost 0 bases, and 14 bases lay between the germline ends. Germline lookup yields CDR1 SGHRS and CDR2 YFSETQ. The CDR3 runs to 17 residues. CDR3 amino acids: CASSLYPTGSSGNTIYF. The CDR3 DNA follows: TGCGCCAGCAGCTTGTATCCAACAGGGTCCTCTGGAAACACCATATATTTT.

The V call is TRBV7-9, the J call TRBJ2-1; D remains unclear. The CDR3 extends over 15 amino acids. V was trimmed by 3 bases and J by 2 bases, leaving 11 bases between them. Germline-derived CDR1 and CDR2 are SEHNR and FQNEAQ (reference sequence). DNA for the CDR3: TGTGCCAGCAGCTTTGCCGGATCCACCTACAATGAGCAGTTCTTC. The encoded protein is CASSFAGSTYNEQFF.

The chain is built from TRBV11-2 and TRBJ2-5; TRBD2 matches 7 bases. CDR1 and CDR2 (germline): SGHAT, FQNNGV. V lost 8 bases to trimming and J lost 5 bases; unmatched junction nucleotides: 11. The CDR3 extends over 14 amino acids. CDR3 protein: CASLVAGRGETQYF. For the CDR3, the DNA is TGTGCCAGCTTGGTAGCGGGTCGGGGGGAGACCCAGTACTTC.

This rearrangement joins TRBV28 to TRBJ2-4; no definite D call. V was pared by 5 bases and J by 6 bases, with 11 bases between. Per germline, CDR1 MDHEN and CDR2 SYDVKM. This CDR3 has 13 residues. CDR3 DNA: TGTGCCAGCAGTCCCCGCCCTTCAAACATTCAGTACTTC. It is translated as CASSPRPSNIQYF.

The V call is TRBV5-1, the J call TRBJ2-2; TRBD1 might be the D (5 bases). This CDR3 contains 15 residues. The V and J ends lost 6 bases and 0 bases respectively, with 12 bases between them. CDR1 and CDR2 (germline): SGHRS, YFSETQ. CDR3 DNA sequence: TGCGCCAGCAAAAGGTGGACACCGAACACCGGGGAGCTGTTTTTT. This encodes CASKRWTPNTGELFF. The full variable domain, its missing parts supplied by reference TRBV5-1 and TRBJ2-2, is KAGVTQTPRYLIKTRGQQVTLSCSPISGHRSVSWYQQTPGQGLQFLFEYFSETQRNKGNFPGRFSGRQFSNSRSEMNVSTLELGDSALYLCASKRWTPNTGELFFGEGSRLTVL.

The V gene is TRBV7-6, the J gene TRBJ2-1; possible D gene TRBD2, 6 bases. This CDR3 spans 13 amino acids. The V and J ends lost 4 bases and 10 bases respectively, with 14 bases between them. CDR1 and CDR2 (germline): SGHVS, FNYEAQ. The CDR3 DNA reads TGTGCCAGCAGCTCGGGGAGGATGCAGGAGCAGTTCTTC. Amino acids: CASSSGRMQEQFF.

The chain uses TRBV28 and TRBJ2-3, with TRBD1 identical over 11 bases. V lost 3 bases and J lost 1; bases outside the gene matches: 6. Per the germline V gene, CDR1 is MDHEN and CDR2 is SYDVKM. The CDR3 contains 17 residues. CDR3 in amino acids: CASSLGQGEWGTDTQYF. Here the CDR3 DNA reads TGTGCCAGCAGTTTGGGACAGGGGGAGTGGGGCACAGATACGCAGTATTTT. Variable domain in full (rest from reference TRBV28 and TRBJ2-3): DVKVTQSSRYLVKRTGEKVFLECVQDMDHENMFWYRQDPGLGLRLIYFSYDVKMKEKGDIPEGYSVSREKKERFSLILESASTNQTSMYLCASSLGQGEWGTDTQYFGPGTRLTVL.

This chain uses TRBV3-1 (or the pseudogene TRBV3-2) with TRBJ2-3; TRBD2 matches 8 bases. J was trimmed by 3 bases and V by 6 bases; bases with no gene match: 14. The CDR3 has 17 residues. CDR1 and CDR2 (germline): LGHDT, YNNKEL (reference sequence). CDR3 DNA sequence: TGTGCCAGCAGTATGGTGGCGGGGGGAATATATACAGATACGCAGTATTTT. Residues: CASSMVAGGIYTDTQYF.

This clone occurred a few times. The V call is TRBV2, the J call TRBJ1-5; TRBD1 agrees at 8 bases. J gave up 6 bases and V 2 bases, and 3 bases lay outside the gene matches. Germline CDR1 and CDR2: SNHLY and FYNNEI. This CDR3 spans 14 amino acids. DNA for the CDR3: TGTGCCAGCAGTGAACAGGGGGCCAGTCAGCCCCAGCATTTT. Its protein product is CASSEQGASQPQHF.

This sequence joins TRBV30 and TRBJ2-5; 14 bases are shared with TRBD2. The V gene's germline CDR1 is GTSNPN and CDR2 SVGIG (reference sequence). Germline trimming cut 3 bases from V and 0 bases from J; bases unmatched to any gene: 9. This CDR3 region has 18 residues. DNA of the CDR3: TGTGCCTGGAGCGCGGGACTAGCGGGGGCCGAGTACCAAGAGACCCAGTACTTC. Translating it yields CAWSAGLAGAEYQETQYF.